The clone carrying this T cell receptor (beta chain) was counted a few times. There are 13 residues in the CDR3. Germline V CDR1 and CDR2: SGHAT, FQNNGV. Trimming removed 4 bases at V and 0 bases at J, with 6 bases between. The data derive from a study of human T cells and chemical hapten exposure. About the research overall: DPC (0.01%) was patch tested on the upper back and read at 6 days.

Time point indicated: patch test 1, 2 weeks after DPC sensitization. The treatment here: therapeutic diphenylcyclopropenone sensitization with weekly scalp DPC. Blood collection happened ahead of applying each patch test. The study drew its donors from alopecia patients who were 18 to 70 years old and suitable for DPC. It was unfractionated whole blood from which total RNA was extracted. From the RACE reads, TCRdb called clonotypes with MiXCR, one entry per CDR3 protein. Counted here are around 74,000 distinct CDR3 sequences, 25% to 40% occurring once; the ten biggest clones make up roughly 10%. This chain uses TRBV11-2 with TRBJ1-1, with D uncertain. The receptor was derived from a middle-aged man with alopecia areata. Some clones in this sample may be carry-over from other donors' samples. The sample was whole blood, taken in connection with sensitization to the hapten diphenylcyclopropenone (DPC). For the CDR3, the DNA is TGTGCCAGCAGCTCCCAGATGAACACTGAAGCTTTCTTT. Its translation is CASSSQMNTEAFF.